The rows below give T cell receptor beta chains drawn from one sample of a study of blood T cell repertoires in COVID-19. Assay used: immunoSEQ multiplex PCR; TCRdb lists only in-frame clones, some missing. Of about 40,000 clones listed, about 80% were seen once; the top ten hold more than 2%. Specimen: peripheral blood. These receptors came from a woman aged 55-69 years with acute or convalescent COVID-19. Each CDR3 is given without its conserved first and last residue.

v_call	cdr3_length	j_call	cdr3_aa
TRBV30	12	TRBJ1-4	AWRTTGGGEKLF
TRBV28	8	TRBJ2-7	ASSLIEQY
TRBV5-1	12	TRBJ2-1	ASSLYGGSNEQF
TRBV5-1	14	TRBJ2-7	ASSLADRGYSYEQY
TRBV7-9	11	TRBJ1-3	ASSLALGNTIY
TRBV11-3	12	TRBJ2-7	ASSFSGRSDEQY
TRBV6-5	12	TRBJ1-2	ASSSQGISYGYT
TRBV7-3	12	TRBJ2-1	ASSFTPLVSEQF
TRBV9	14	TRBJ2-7	ASSPKGLAATYEQY
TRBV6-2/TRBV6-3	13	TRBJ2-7	ASSYSGLAVSEQY
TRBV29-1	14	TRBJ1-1	SGSGTGGGMNTEAF
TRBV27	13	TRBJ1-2	ASSYGAGIDYGYT
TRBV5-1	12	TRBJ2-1	ASSSGTGRGEQF
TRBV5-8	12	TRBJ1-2	ASSLVGSYYGYT
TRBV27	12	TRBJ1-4	ASSFRQKVGKLF
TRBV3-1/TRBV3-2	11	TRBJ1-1	ASSLNRGWGAF
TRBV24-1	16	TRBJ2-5	ATSDRGGSGRARETQY
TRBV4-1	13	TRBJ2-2	ASSQESRNTGELF
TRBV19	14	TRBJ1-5	ASSRDTGVSNQPQH
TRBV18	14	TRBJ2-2	ASSPRSGRAPGELF
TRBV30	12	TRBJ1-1	AWAPTGFYTEAF
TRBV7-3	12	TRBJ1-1	ASSLGGLNTEAF
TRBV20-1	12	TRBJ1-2	SASSGGTNYGYT
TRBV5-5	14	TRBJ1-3	ASSLGQATLGNTIY
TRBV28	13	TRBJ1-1	ASGLGAGMNTEAF
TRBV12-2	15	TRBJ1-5	ASRLVGDRGKRQPQH
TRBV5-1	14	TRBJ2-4	ASSLGPGQGQNIQY
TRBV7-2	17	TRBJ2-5	ASSKTGTSGGARFETQY
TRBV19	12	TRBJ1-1	ASSIQGPGVEAF
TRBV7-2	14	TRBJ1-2	ASSSYNPGQSHGYT
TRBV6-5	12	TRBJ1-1	ASSYGGVNTEAF
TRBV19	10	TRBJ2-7	ASSGTSYEQY
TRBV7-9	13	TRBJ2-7	ASSRTGGGSYEQY
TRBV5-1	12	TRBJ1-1	ASSSQGQGAEAF
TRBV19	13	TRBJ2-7	ASSIALFGGNEQY
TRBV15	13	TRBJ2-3	ATSKAAGAPDTQY
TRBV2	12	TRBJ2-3	ASSALAGGDTQY
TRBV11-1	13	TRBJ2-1	ASSSGGPGYNEQF
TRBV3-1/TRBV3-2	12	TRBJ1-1	ASSSVGGGTEAF
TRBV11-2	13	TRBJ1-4	ASSPRGSRNEKLF
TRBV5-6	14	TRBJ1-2	ASSLVAGSSLYGYT
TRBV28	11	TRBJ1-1	ASISLGRLEAF
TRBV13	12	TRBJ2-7	ASSLGTGGIEQY
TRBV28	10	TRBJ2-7	ASTDRDYEQY
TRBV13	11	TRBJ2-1	ASSFTGGREQF
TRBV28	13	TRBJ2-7	ASSFMGQGGSEQY
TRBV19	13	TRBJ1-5	ASRDRGMSNQPQH
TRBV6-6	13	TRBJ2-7	ASRASQGKVSEQY
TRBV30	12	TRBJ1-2	AWSGQLKPHGYT
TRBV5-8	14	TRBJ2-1	ASSKSPGLAGNEQF
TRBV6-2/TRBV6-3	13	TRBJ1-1	ASSYSRGRNTEAF
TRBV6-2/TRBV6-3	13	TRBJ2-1	ASSPRQGIYNEQF
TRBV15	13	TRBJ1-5	ATSRVLNSNQPQH
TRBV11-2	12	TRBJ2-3	ASSLGLAWNTQY
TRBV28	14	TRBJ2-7	ASSLKQFQGSYEQY